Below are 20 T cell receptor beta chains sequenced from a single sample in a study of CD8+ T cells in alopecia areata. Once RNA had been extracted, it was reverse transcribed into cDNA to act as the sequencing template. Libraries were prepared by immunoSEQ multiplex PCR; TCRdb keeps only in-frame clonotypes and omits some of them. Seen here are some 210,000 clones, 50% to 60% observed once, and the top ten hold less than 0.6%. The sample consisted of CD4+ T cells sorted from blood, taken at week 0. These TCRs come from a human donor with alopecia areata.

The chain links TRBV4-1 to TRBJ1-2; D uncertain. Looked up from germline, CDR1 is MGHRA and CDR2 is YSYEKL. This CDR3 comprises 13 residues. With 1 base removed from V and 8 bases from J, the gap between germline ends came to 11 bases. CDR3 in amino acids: CASSQVLRGGYTF. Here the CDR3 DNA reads TGCGCCAGCAGCCAAGTTTTGAGAGGGGGCTACACCTTC.

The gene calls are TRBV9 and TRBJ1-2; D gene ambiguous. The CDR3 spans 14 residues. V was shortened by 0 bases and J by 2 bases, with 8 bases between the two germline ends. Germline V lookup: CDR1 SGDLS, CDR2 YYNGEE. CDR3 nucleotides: TGTGCCAGCAGCGTAGACCCCGTAAACTATGGCTACACCTTC. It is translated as CASSVDPVNYGYTF. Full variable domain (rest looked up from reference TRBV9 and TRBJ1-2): DSGVTQTPKHLITATGQRVTLRCSPRSGDLSVYWYQQSLDQGLQFLIQYYNGEERAKGNILERFSAQQFPDLHSELNLSSLELGDSALYFCASSVDPVNYGYTFGSGTRLTVV.

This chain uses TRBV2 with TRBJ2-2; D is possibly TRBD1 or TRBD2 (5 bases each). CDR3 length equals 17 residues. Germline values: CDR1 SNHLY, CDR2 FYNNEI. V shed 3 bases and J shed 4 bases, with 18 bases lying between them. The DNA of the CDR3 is TGTGCCAGCAGTGACCCGCTAATCCAGGGACGCACCGGGGAGCTGTTTTTT. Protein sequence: CASSDPLIQGRTGELFF.

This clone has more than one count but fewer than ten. The DNA of the CDR3 is TGTGCCTGGAGTGTACAGCGGAACACCGGGGAGCTGTTTTTT. Protein product: CAWSVQRNTGELFF. The V and J genes are TRBV30 and TRBJ2-2; the D is unclear. The germline V gene encodes CDR1 GTSNPN and CDR2 SVGIG (reference sequence). The CDR3 covers 14 residues. V was trimmed by 0 bases and J by 1 base, leaving 6 bases between them. The entire variable domain, with the rest obtained from reference TRBV30 and TRBJ2-2, is as follows: SQTIHQWPATLVQPVGSPLSLECTVEGTSNPNLYWYRQAAGRGLQLLFYSVGIGQISSEVPQNLSASRPQDRQFILSSKKLLLSDSGFYLCAWSVQRNTGELFFGEGSRLTVL.

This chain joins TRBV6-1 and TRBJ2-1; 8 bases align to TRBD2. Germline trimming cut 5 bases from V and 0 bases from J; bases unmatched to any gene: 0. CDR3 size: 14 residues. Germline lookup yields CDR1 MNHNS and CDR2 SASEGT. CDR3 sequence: CASSTSGSYNEQFF. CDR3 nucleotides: TGTGCCAGCAGTACTAGCGGCTCCTACAATGAGCAGTTCTTC.

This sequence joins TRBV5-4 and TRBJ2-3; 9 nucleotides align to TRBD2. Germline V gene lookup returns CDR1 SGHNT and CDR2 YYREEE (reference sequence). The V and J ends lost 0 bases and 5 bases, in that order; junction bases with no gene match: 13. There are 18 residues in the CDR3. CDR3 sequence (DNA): TGTGCCAGCAGCTTGGTTCTAGCGGGGTTCATCACGCAAGATACGCAGTATTTT. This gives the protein CASSLVLAGFITQDTQYF.

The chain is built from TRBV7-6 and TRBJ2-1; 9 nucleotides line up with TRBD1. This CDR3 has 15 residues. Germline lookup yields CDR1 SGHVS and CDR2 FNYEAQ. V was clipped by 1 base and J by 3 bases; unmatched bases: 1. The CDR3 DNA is TGTGCCAGCAGCTTAGAGACAGGGGGCTACAATGAGCAGTTCTTC. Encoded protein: CASSLETGGYNEQFF.

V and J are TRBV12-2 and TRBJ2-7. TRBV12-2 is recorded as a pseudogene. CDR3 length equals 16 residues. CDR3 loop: CASRLVGSRRTYEQYF. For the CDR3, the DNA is TGTGCAAGTCGCTTAGTGGGTTCCAGAAGGACCTACGAGCAGTACTTC.

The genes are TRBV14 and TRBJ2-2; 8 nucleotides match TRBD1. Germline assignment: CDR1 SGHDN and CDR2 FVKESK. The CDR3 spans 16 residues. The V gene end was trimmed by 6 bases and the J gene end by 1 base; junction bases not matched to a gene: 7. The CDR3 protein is CASSSRQGLNTGELFF. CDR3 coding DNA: TGTGCCAGCAGTTCCCGACAGGGGCTGAACACCGGGGAGCTGTTTTTT.

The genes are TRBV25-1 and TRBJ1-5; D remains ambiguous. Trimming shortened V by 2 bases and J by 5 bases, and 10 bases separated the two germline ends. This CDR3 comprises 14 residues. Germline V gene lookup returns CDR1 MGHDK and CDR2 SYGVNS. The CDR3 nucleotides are TGTGCCAGCAGTGAAGGCGGGGAGTATCAGCCCCAGCATTTT. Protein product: CASSEGGEYQPQHF.

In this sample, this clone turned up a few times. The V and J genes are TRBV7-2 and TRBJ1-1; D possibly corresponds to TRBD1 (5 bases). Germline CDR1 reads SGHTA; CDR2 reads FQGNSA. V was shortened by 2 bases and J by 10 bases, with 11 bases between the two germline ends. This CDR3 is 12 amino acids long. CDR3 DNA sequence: TGTGCCAGCAGCTTAACATGGGGCCCAGCTTTCTTT. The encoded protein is CASSLTWGPAFF.

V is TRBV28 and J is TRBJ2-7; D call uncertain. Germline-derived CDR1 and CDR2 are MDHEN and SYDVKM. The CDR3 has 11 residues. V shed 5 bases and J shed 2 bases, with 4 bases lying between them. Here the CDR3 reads CASSAPYEQYF. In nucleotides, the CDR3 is TGTGCCAGCAGTGCTCCCTACGAGCAGTACTTC.

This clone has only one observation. The CDR3 DNA reads as TGTGCCAGCAGTTTTGACAGCAATCAGCCCCAGCATTTT. Residues: CASSFDSNQPQHF. This sequence joins TRBV6-5 and TRBJ1-5, with D unresolved. This CDR3 contains 13 residues. CDR1 and CDR2 from the germline V gene are MNHEY and SVGAGI. V was trimmed by 4 bases and J by 1 base, leaving 5 bases between them.

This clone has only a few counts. This CDR3 is CAELAEDEQYF. As DNA, the CDR3 is TGCGCTGAACTAGCGGAAGACGAGCAGTACTTC. V is TRBV23-1 and J is TRBJ2-7; the match to TRBD2 covers 8 bases. TRBV23-1 is an ORF, and what it does is uncertain. The length of the CDR3 is 11 residues.

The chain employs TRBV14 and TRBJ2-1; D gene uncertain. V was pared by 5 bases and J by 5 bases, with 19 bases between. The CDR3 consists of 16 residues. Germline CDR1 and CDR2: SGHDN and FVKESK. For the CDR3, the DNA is TGTGCCAGCAGCAGGTCATCGGTCCCCCAAAACAATGAGCAGTTCTTC. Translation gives CASSRSSVPQNNEQFF.

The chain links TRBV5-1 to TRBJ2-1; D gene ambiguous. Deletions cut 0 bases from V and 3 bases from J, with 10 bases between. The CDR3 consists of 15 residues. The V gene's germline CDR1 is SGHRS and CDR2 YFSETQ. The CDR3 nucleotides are TGCGCCAGCAGCTTGGGCGTCGCAGGCTACAATGAGCAGTTCTTC. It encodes CASSLGVAGYNEQFF.

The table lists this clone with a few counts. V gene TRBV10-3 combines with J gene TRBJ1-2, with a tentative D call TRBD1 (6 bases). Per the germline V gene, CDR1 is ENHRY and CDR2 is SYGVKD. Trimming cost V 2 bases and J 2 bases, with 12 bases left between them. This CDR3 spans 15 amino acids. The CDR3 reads CAISERYTGNYGYTF. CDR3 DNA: TGTGCCATCAGTGAGCGGTACACAGGGAACTATGGCTACACCTTC.

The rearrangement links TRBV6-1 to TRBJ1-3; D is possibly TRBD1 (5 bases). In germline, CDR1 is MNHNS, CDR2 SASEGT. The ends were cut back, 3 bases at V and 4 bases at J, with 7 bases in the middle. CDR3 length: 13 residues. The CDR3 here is CASSERQGNTIYF. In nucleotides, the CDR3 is TGTGCCAGCAGTGAGAGACAGGGAAACACCATATATTTT.

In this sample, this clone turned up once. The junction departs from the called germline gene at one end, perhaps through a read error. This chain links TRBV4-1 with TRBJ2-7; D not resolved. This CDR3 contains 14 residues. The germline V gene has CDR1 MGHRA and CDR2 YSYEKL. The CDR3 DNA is TGCCCCAGCAGCCAAGATCGGCCTCCCTACGAGCAGTACTTC. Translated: CPSSQDRPPYEQYF.

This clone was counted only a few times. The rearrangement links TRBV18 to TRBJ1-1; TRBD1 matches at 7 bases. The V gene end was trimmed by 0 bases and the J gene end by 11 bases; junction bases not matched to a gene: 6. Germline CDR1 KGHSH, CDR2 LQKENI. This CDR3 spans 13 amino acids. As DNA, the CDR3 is TGTGCCAGCTCACCACCCGGGACAGATTCGGCTTTCTTT. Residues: CASSPPGTDSAFF.